These 22 T cell receptor beta chains came from one sample sequenced in a study of blood T cell repertoires in COVID-19. Sequencing was performed with immunoSEQ multiplex PCR; in TCRdb, only in-frame clones are kept and a portion is missing. The sample yields some 250,000 clones, 85% to 90% seen once. The sample consisted of peripheral blood. These receptors all stem from a woman in her thirties or forties who had recovered from COVID-19.

The CDR3 sequence is CASSFGGRVTDTQYF. In DNA, the CDR3 is TGTGCCAGCAGTTTCGGGGGTCGAGTCACAGATACGCAGTATTTT. The gene calls are TRBV28 and TRBJ2-3; possibly TRBD2 for D (6 bases). Germline CDR1 and CDR2: MDHEN and SYDVKM. There are 15 residues in the CDR3. The germline V and J ends were trimmed by 3 bases and 2 bases, with 12 bases remaining between them. Together with reference TRBV28 and TRBJ2-3, the CDR3 gives the full variable domain: DVKVTQSSRYLVKRTGEKVFLECVQDMDHENMFWYRQDPGLGLRLIYFSYDVKMKEKGDIPEGYSVSREKKERFSLILESASTNQTSMYLCASSFGGRVTDTQYFGPGTRLTVL.

The V gene is TRBV5-1, the J gene TRBJ2-7; TRBD1 aligns across 10 bases. CDR3 size: 14 residues. V dropped 4 bases and J dropped 3; count of bases not matched to a gene: 4. Germline assignment: CDR1 SGHRS and CDR2 YFSETQ. The DNA for the CDR3 is TGCGCCAGCAGCCCGACAGGGGGCAACTACGAGCAGTACTTC. It yields the protein CASSPTGGNYEQYF.

The J gene is TRBJ2-1, the V gene TRBV20-1, with 10 bases matching TRBD2. Germline-derived CDR1 and CDR2 are DFQATT and SNEGSKA (reference sequence). Unmatched junction bases numbered 7, after V lost 3 bases and J lost 5 bases. This CDR3 has 15 residues. CDR3 region: CSASPGTSAHNEQFF. In DNA form, the CDR3 reads TGCAGTGCTAGTCCCGGGACTAGCGCCCACAATGAGCAGTTCTTC.

The V and J genes are TRBV5-4 and TRBJ2-3; 14 bases are shared with TRBD2. Germline assignment: CDR1 SGHNT and CDR2 YYREEE (reference sequence). This CDR3 has 14 residues. With 4 bases clipped from V and 8 bases from J, the junction kept 3 bases outside the gene matches. CDR3 sequence reads: CASSLGLAGVTQYF. The CDR3 DNA follows: TGTGCCAGCAGCCTGGGACTAGCGGGAGTTACGCAGTATTTT.

The table lists this clone with a count of one. The chain uses TRBV2 and TRBJ1-1; D might be TRBD1 (6 bases). This CDR3 comprises 18 residues. The ends were cut back, 0 bases at V and 5 bases at J, with 22 bases in the middle. From germline, CDR1 is SNHLY and CDR2 FYNNEI. This CDR3 reads CASSEAGKKQGVRTEAFF. In DNA, the CDR3 is TGTGCCAGCAGTGAAGCGGGTAAGAAACAGGGCGTACGAACTGAAGCTTTCTTT. Full variable domain (rest looked up from reference TRBV2 and TRBJ1-1): EPEVTQTPSHQVTQMGQEVILRCVPISNHLYFYWYRQILGQKVEFLVSFYNNEISEKSEIFDDQFSVERPDGSNFTLKIRSTKLEDSAMYFCASSEAGKKQGVRTEAFFGQGTRLTVV.

This rearrangement joins TRBV30 to TRBJ2-2, with D possibly TRBD2 on 5 matching bases. The V gene's germline CDR1 is GTSNPN and CDR2 SVGIG (reference sequence). This CDR3 has 16 residues. Trimming removed 4 bases at V and 4 bases at J, with 19 bases between. DNA for the CDR3: TGTGCCTGGACCCGAGCGGCAACTCTTTTCACCGGGGAGCTGTTTTTT. Encoded protein: CAWTRAATLFTGELFF.

The chain is built from TRBV5-6 and TRBJ1-5; a weak D match, TRBD1 (5 bases). The CDR3 totals 16 residues. V lost 0 bases, J lost 3 bases, and 13 bases lay in between. CDR1 is SGHDT and CDR2 is YYEEEE in the germline V gene. The CDR3 loop reads CASSLVSDSLNQPQHF. In DNA form, the CDR3 reads TGTGCCAGCAGCTTGGTCTCCGACAGCCTCAATCAGCCCCAGCATTTT.

This sequence joins TRBV11-2 and TRBJ2-7; tentatively, D is TRBD2 (5 bases). This CDR3 region has 14 residues. The germline CDR1 and CDR2 sequences are SGHAT and FQNNGV. Trimming pared 5 bases from V and 4 bases from J, leaving 15 bases between. CDR3 coding DNA: TGTGCCAGCAGCCCAGCGGTCGGTCTTTACGAGCAGTACTTC. This codes for CASSPAVGLYEQYF. The variable domain in full, completed from reference TRBV11-2 and TRBJ2-7, reads EAGVAQSPRYKIIEKRQSVAFWCNPISGHATLYWYQQILGQGPKLLIQFQNNGVVDDSQLPKDRFSAERLKGVDSTLKIQPAKLEDSAVYLCASSPAVGLYEQYFGPGTRLTVT.

This sequence joins TRBV14 and TRBJ1-1; D is ambiguous. CDR3 length: 16 amino acids. Germline V CDR1 and CDR2: SGHDN, FVKESK. Trimming left V 1 base short and J 7 bases short, with 19 bases between. As DNA, the CDR3 is TGTGCCAGCAGCCAAGTGGCAGCCTCTCTGGGAGGTGAAGCTTTCTTT. It translates to CASSQVAASLGGEAFF.

This chain uses TRBV28 with TRBJ2-1; 7 bases fit TRBD1. Trimming at V came to 6 bases and at J to 0 bases, leaving 5 bases not matched to a gene. Germline CDR1 reads MDHEN; CDR2 reads SYDVKM. The CDR3 is 15 amino acids. The chain's CDR3 is CASSSGQVSYNEQFF. The CDR3 nucleotides read TGTGCCAGCAGCTCCGGACAGGTCTCCTACAATGAGCAGTTCTTC.

This sequence joins TRBV5-4 and TRBJ2-1, with TRBD2 matching 14 bases. Germline CDR1 is SGHNT and CDR2 is YYREEE (reference sequence). The CDR3 runs 16 residues. The ends lost 4 bases at V and 10 bases at J; junction bases unmatched: 10. CDR3 sequence: CASSAGLAGGLAEQFF. CDR3 in DNA: TGTGCCAGCAGCGCCGGACTAGCGGGAGGTCTTGCGGAGCAGTTCTTC.

This rearrangement joins TRBV28 to TRBJ2-3; 8 nucleotides match TRBD2. The CDR3 is made up of 15 amino acids. The trim removed 4 bases at V and 5 bases at J, leaving 8 bases unmatched. The germline CDR1 and CDR2 sequences are MDHEN and SYDVKM. This CDR3 reads CASSSAGGGGDTQYF. For the CDR3, the DNA is TGTGCCAGCAGTTCGGCGGGAGGTGGGGGAGATACGCAGTATTTT.

This chain joins TRBV5-1 and TRBJ2-1, with D tentatively TRBD2 (6 bases). V lost 2 bases to trimming and J lost 5 bases, with 8 bases between them. The CDR3 extends over 13 amino acids. Germline V gene data show CDR1 as SGHRS and CDR2 as YFSETQ. CDR3 residues: CASSFGGDNEQFF. Here the CDR3 DNA reads TGCGCCAGCAGCTTCGGCGGGGACAATGAGCAGTTCTTC.

V is TRBV27 and J is TRBJ1-1; 7 bases align to TRBD1. This CDR3 region has 14 residues. The germline CDR1 and CDR2 sequences are MNHEY and SMNVEV (reference sequence). J gave up 4 bases and V 5 bases, and 7 bases lay outside the gene matches. The CDR3 DNA sequence: TGTGCCAGCAGTCAAGGGGGCTGGAGCACTGAAGCTTTCTTT. Amino acid sequence: CASSQGGWSTEAFF.

The CDR3 sequence is CASSPDFTDTQYF. The CDR3, as DNA: TGTGCCAGCAGCCCGGACTTTACAGATACGCAGTATTTT. The chain couples TRBV7-8 to TRBJ2-3; a possible D gene is TRBD2 (5 bases). Germline CDR1 reads SGHVS; CDR2 reads FQNEAQ. V lost 5 bases and J 3 bases, leaving 9 bases between the germline ends. CDR3 length equals 13 residues.

V and J are TRBV27 and TRBJ2-5; D perhaps matches TRBD1 (6 bases). Trimming took 8 bases from V and 5 from J, leaving 21 bases between them. The CDR3 runs 15 residues. Looked up from germline, CDR1 is MNHEY and CDR2 is SMNVEV (reference sequence). The CDR3 DNA reads as TGTGCCAGCTCCACTGTGGGGGCCCCAGGGGAGACCCAGTACTTC. Encoded protein: CASSTVGAPGETQYF.

The rearrangement joins TRBV12-5 to TRBJ1-1; unclear D gene. The V end was cut by 7 bases, the J end by 1 base, with 10 bases between. Germline V gives CDR1 LGHNT, CDR2 FRNRAP. This CDR3 is 13 amino acids long. CDR3 sequence reads: CASAARANTEAFF. The CDR3 nucleotides are TGTGCTAGTGCCGCGAGGGCGAACACTGAAGCTTTCTTT.

The rearrangement joins TRBV29-1 to TRBJ1-2, with TRBD1 matching over 7 bases. Germline V gene data show CDR1 as SQVTM and CDR2 as ANQGSEA. V shed 0 bases and J 7 bases; nucleotides not matched to a gene: 8. The CDR3 sequence is 14 residues long. The CDR3 coding sequence is TGCAGCGTTGAAGAGGTGCGGACAGGCACTGGCTACACCTTC. It specifies CSVEEVRTGTGYTF.

The chain uses TRBV3-1 (or the pseudogene TRBV3-2) and TRBJ2-7; D remains unclear. The V gene's germline CDR1 is LGHDT and CDR2 YNNKEL (reference sequence). The V end was cut by 0 bases, the J end by 0 bases, with 9 bases between. This CDR3 region has 15 residues. CDR3 sequence reads: CASSQDAPPSYEQYV. In DNA form, the CDR3 reads TGTGCCAGCAGCCAAGACGCGCCACCCTCCTACGAGCAGTACGTC.

V is TRBV9 and J is TRBJ1-1; 10 positions match TRBD1. The CDR3 consists of 15 residues. V trimming: 4 bases; J trimming: 1 base; junction bases outside the gene matches: 4. Per the germline V gene, CDR1 is SGDLS and CDR2 is YYNGEE. For the CDR3, the DNA is TGTGCCAGCAGCACCCGACAGGGGGCGAACACTGAAGCTTTCTTT. Residues: CASSTRQGANTEAFF.

CDR3 sequence: CASIPTSGRAGETQYF. In DNA form, the CDR3 reads TGTGCCAGCATCCCGACTAGCGGGAGGGCCGGGGAGACCCAGTACTTC. This chain uses TRBV2 with TRBJ2-5; TRBD2 matches 14 bases. The CDR3 length is 16 residues. Looked up from germline, CDR1 is SNHLY and CDR2 is FYNNEI. J was trimmed by 5 bases and V by 7 bases; bases with no gene match: 9.

V gene TRBV10-1 combines with J gene TRBJ2-5, with 7 bases lining up with TRBD2. Germline loops: CDR1 WNHNN, CDR2 SYGVQD (reference sequence). This CDR3 spans 18 amino acids. Trimming took 0 bases from V and 0 from J; bases not matched to a gene: 10. CDR3 nucleotides: TGCGCCAGCAGTGAGTCGGCGGGAGCCGTCCCCCACCAAGAGACCCAGTACTTC. As protein: CASSESAGAVPHQETQYF.